These 30 T cell receptor beta chains share one sample of origin, sequenced in a study of CXCR3-negative and CXCR3-positive naive CD8 T cells. TRB cDNA was prepared as libraries by UMI-labeled 5' RACE. TCRdb reprocessed the 5' RACE reads and reports one entry per CDR3 protein, with no DNA. The sample shows around 90,000 distinct CDR3 sequences, and 0.85% to 1.4% sits with its ten largest clones. Sequencing input: naive CXCR3- CD8+ T cells from blood. Subset specified: CD45RO-CCR7+CD27+CD95- naive CD8+ T cells lacking CXCR3 (TNR3-). These receptors were obtained from a human donor in good health. Some clones in this sample may be carry-over from other donors' samples.

This rearrangement joins TRBV7-9 to TRBJ2-7; TCRdb names TRBD1, which stays unverified in the absence of DNA. The CDR3 runs 15 residues. CDR1 is SEHNR and CDR2 is FQNEAQ in the germline V gene (reference sequence). The CDR3 sequence: CASSLTTSGGFEQYF.

CDR3 in amino acids: CASSLAPFEGGGLTQYF. This sequence joins TRBV7-2 and TRBJ2-5; the D call from TCRdb, TRBD1, cannot be confirmed without DNA. CDR3 length: 17 residues. Germline V gives CDR1 SGHTA, CDR2 FQGNSA.

The chain links TRBV29-1 to TRBJ2-2; without DNA, the TCRdb call of TRBD1 cannot be checked. This CDR3 region has 13 residues. Germline V gene sequence: CDR1 SQVTM, CDR2 ANQGSEA. The CDR3 protein is CSVPGSRTGELFF.

V and J are TRBV11-2 and TRBJ2-7; TCRdb designates TRBD2, a call that cannot be tested without DNA. The CDR3 is 15 residues long. Germline CDR1 SGHAT, CDR2 FQNNGV. The CDR3: CASSFSGLAGRWQYF.

This chain connects TRBV29-1 to TRBJ2-5; TCRdb gives TRBD1 as the D gene, but with no DNA this cannot be confirmed. The CDR3 is 13 residues long. CDR1 is SQVTM and CDR2 is ANQGSEA in the germline V gene. CDR3 protein: CSVEGGGVKTQYF. The entire variable domain, with the rest obtained from reference TRBV29-1 and TRBJ2-5, is as follows: SAVISQKPSRDICQRGTSLTIQCQVDSQVTMMFWYRQQPGQSLTLIATANQGSEATYESGFVIDKFPISRPNLTFSTLTVSNMSPEDSSIYLCSVEGGGVKTQYFGPGTRLLVL.

The J gene is TRBJ2-7, the V gene TRBV20-1; TCRdb calls TRBD1, which cannot be checked without DNA. Germline-derived CDR1 and CDR2 are DFQATT and SNEGSKA (reference sequence). The CDR3 has 15 amino acids. The CDR3 is CSATSFGQRGYEQYF.

The V and J genes are TRBV5-1 and TRBJ2-1; TCRdb's assignment of TRBD1 cannot be checked, as there is no DNA. The CDR3 runs 15 residues. CDR1 and CDR2 from the germline V gene are SGHRS and YFSETQ. CDR3 sequence: CASSLGTGGRNEQFF.

J is TRBJ2-7 and V is TRBV7-9. The length of the CDR3 is 13 residues. The germline gives CDR1 SEHNR, CDR2 FQNEAQ (reference sequence). The CDR3 sequence: CASSSSRSYEQYF.

This rearrangement joins TRBV7-9 to TRBJ2-3; TCRdb picks TRBD2, but there is no DNA to check that call. Germline assignment: CDR1 SEHNR and CDR2 FQNEAQ (reference sequence). The CDR3 spans 16 residues. This CDR3 reads CASSLWTLAGTDTQYF.

This rearrangement joins TRBV6-6 to TRBJ1-5. This CDR3 has 15 amino acids. Germline V gene sequence: CDR1 MNHNY, CDR2 SVGAGI (reference sequence). CDR3 sequence: CASDHGLNGNQPQHF.

The rearrangement uses TRBV29-1 and TRBJ2-7; absent DNA, TCRdb's TRBD1 call cannot be checked. Per the germline V gene, CDR1 is SQVTM and CDR2 is ANQGSEA. The CDR3 is 12 amino acids. CDR3 residues: CSVPGQGYEQYF.

The chain employs TRBV7-9 and TRBJ1-1. The germline gives CDR1 SEHNR, CDR2 FQNEAQ (reference sequence). The CDR3 is 11 residues long. The CDR3 spells CASSFKEEAFF.

The chain combines TRBV11-1 with TRBJ2-7; the D call from TCRdb, TRBD1, cannot be confirmed without DNA. CDR1 is SGHAT and CDR2 is FQDESV in the germline V gene (reference sequence). This CDR3 has 13 amino acids. Here the CDR3 reads CASSSPYYYEQYF.

This chain uses TRBV25-1 with TRBJ2-7. This CDR3 region has 14 residues. CDR1 MGHDK and CDR2 SYGVNS come from the germline V gene. The chain's CDR3 is CASSDQQGPYEQYF.

The chain's CDR3 is CASSVAGVEETQYF. The gene calls are TRBV2 and TRBJ2-5. The V gene's germline CDR1 is SNHLY and CDR2 FYNNEI. CDR3 length: 14 residues.

This chain's CDR3 is CASSELEQGLGQYF. The chain couples TRBV25-1 to TRBJ2-7; TCRdb's D call of TRBD1 is untestable without DNA. The germline V gene has CDR1 MGHDK and CDR2 SYGVNS. There are 14 residues in the CDR3.

The chain uses TRBV6-5 and TRBJ2-1; TCRdb names TRBD1, which stays unverified in the absence of DNA. The germline V gene encodes CDR1 MNHEY and CDR2 SVGAGI. This CDR3 comprises 19 residues. CDR3: CASSYSTSGEPPSYNEQFF.

This rearrangement joins TRBV7-8 to TRBJ2-7; TCRdb proposes TRBD1, but this gene call is untestable without DNA. From germline, CDR1 is SGHVS and CDR2 FQNEAQ. This CDR3 is 15 amino acids long. This CDR3 is CASSPGTGGAYEQYF. The full variable domain, its missing parts supplied by reference TRBV7-8 and TRBJ2-7, is GAGVSQSPRYKVAKRGQDVALRCDPISGHVSLFWYQQALGQGPEFLTYFQNEAQLDKSGLPSDRFFAERPEGSVSTLKIQRTQQEDSAVYLCASSPGTGGAYEQYFGPGTRLTVT.

The chain uses TRBV14 and TRBJ2-5; TCRdb proposes TRBD1, but this gene call is untestable without DNA. The CDR3 sequence is 18 residues long. CDR1 is SGHDN, CDR2 FVKESK, per germline. The CDR3 here is CASSQDGRGRGDMETQYF.

J is TRBJ1-4 and V is TRBV28. This CDR3 region has 15 residues. Germline-derived CDR1 and CDR2 are MDHEN and SYDVKM. CDR3 residues: CASSPKWVTNEKLFF. Full variable domain (outside the CDR3, taken from reference TRBV28 and TRBJ1-4): DVKVTQSSRYLVKRTGEKVFLECVQDMDHENMFWYRQDPGLGLRLIYFSYDVKMKEKGDIPEGYSVSREKKERFSLILESASTNQTSMYLCASSPKWVTNEKLFFGSGTQLSVL.

This chain uses TRBV12-3 or TRBV12-4 with TRBJ2-1; checking the TCRdb D call of TRBD2 is not possible without DNA. This CDR3 region has 18 residues. The CDR3 protein is CASSSPPELAGGTDEQFF.

CDR3 sequence: CASSLVAYEQYF. The rearrangement links TRBV12-3 or TRBV12-4 to TRBJ2-7. The CDR3 has 12 amino acids.

This chain uses TRBV29-1 with TRBJ2-1; TCRdb names TRBD2, which stays unverified in the absence of DNA. Germline CDR1 and CDR2: SQVTM and ANQGSEA. CDR3 length equals 13 residues. This CDR3 is CSAQLAGYNEQFF.

This chain joins TRBV7-9 and TRBJ1-1. Germline values: CDR1 SEHNR, CDR2 FQNEAQ (reference sequence). The CDR3 runs 15 residues. CDR3: CASSLERGMNTEAFF.

CDR3 protein: CASRPTSGANVLTF. This chain joins TRBV7-9 and TRBJ2-6. The CDR3 runs 14 residues. Germline lookup yields CDR1 SEHNR and CDR2 FQNEAQ (reference sequence).

This chain links TRBV6-1 with TRBJ2-1. This CDR3 is 13 amino acids long. CDR1 is MNHNS and CDR2 is SASEGT in the germline V gene. CDR3 residues: CASSEGRYNEQFF.

The chain carries TRBV7-9 and TRBJ2-7; TCRdb indicates TRBD1, and absent DNA this call remains unverified. The CDR3 contains 15 residues. Germline CDR1 is SEHNR and CDR2 is FQNEAQ (reference sequence). The CDR3 protein is CASSPLDPSSYEQYF.

V and J are TRBV20-1 and TRBJ2-7; with no DNA, the TCRdb D assignment of TRBD2 cannot be verified. Germline V lookup: CDR1 DFQATT, CDR2 SNEGSKA (reference sequence). The CDR3 runs to 14 residues. The CDR3 spells CSARDRVSGYEQYF.

The chain employs TRBV21-1 and TRBJ2-3; the D call of TRBD2 rests on TCRdb alone, since no DNA is present to check it. TRBV21-1 is a documented pseudogene. The CDR3 length is 16 residues. CDR3 in amino acids: CASSKDDSGMKDTQYF.

CDR3 sequence: CSGVVGTEAFF. V usage is TRBV29-1 and J usage is TRBJ1-1; TCRdb lists TRBD1, though no DNA is available to test this call. This CDR3 is built from 11 residues. Germline CDR1 SQVTM, CDR2 ANQGSEA.